Detailed here is one TCR beta chain. What it binds is not known. The PCR employed 60 Vbeta primers together with 13 Jbeta primers. Produced via immunoSEQ multiplex PCR; TCRdb's table is partial and in-frame only. In the table there are around 100,000 clones, around 80% of which are singletons. This sample is drawn from a study of cytomegalovirus exposure and HLA in healthy donors. Study-level points and caveats: A later analysis linked a missense DCLRE1C variant to TCR beta V- and J-gene trimming. Researchers reported that a few CMV-associated chains were confirmed in vitro as CMV antigen-specific.

The germline V gene encodes CDR1 SGHTA and CDR2 FQGNSA. The CDR3 extends over 18 amino acids. Trimming took 5 bases from V and 7 from J; bases not matched to a gene: 17. The TCR sequence derives from a woman aged 40 to 50 in good health and CMV-seronegative. This sequence joins TRBV7-2 and TRBJ1-6, with TRBD1 identical over 7 bases. Sequenced sample: PBMCs. CDR3 protein: CASSGPAGTVGSNSPLHF. The CDR3 coding sequence is TGTGCCAGCAGCGGACCCGCCGGGACAGTAGGCTCCAATTCACCCCTCCACTTT.